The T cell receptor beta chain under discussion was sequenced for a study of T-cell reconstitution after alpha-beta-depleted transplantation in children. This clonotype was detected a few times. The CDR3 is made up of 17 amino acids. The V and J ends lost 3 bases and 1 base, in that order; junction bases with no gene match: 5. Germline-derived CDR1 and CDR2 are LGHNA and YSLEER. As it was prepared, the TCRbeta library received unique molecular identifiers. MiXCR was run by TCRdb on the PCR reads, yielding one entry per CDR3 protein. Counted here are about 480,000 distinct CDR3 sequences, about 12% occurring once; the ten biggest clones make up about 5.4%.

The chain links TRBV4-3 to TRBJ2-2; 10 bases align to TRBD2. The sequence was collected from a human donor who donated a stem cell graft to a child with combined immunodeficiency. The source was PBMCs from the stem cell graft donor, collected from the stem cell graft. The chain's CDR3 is CASSHLAGGLNTGELFF. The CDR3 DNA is TGCGCCAGCAGCCACTTAGCGGGGGGATTGAACACCGGGGAGCTGTTTTTT.